The 9 T cell receptor beta chains presented below share a single source sample, sequenced in a study of regulatory T cells in long-lasting Graves disease. Time point given: newly diagnosed GD, antithyroid drugs for less than 3 months. PBMC RNA was the source of the TCR library. To make TCR beta libraries, researchers used iRepertoire HTBI primers and Arm-PCR of CDR3 regions. TCRdb fed the multiplex PCR reads into MiXCR, producing one record per CDR3 protein. This sample has some 560,000 distinct CDR3 sequences, with 15% to 20% found just once. These same data were also listed under a study on T cells in Graves' hyperthyroidism and ophthalmopathy.

Here the sequenced sample was peripheral blood mononuclear cells (PBMCs), taken at new diagnosis, from a patient treated with antithyroid drugs. These receptors all come from a woman aged 35-65 years with Graves disease.

In its sample, this clonotype was seen a few times. This rearrangement joins TRBV4-1 to TRBJ2-1; TRBD2 is a possible D gene (6 bases). V was shortened by 4 bases and J by 8 bases, with 15 bases between the two germline ends. The CDR3 covers 14 residues. Germline V gene sequence: CDR1 MGHRA, CDR2 YSYEKL. The CDR3 DNA follows: TGCGCCAGCAGCCCGCCCGGCGGGGCTTATGAGCAGTTCTTC. Protein product: CASSPPGGAYEQFF.

This clonotype was seen a few times. The chain employs TRBV24-1 and TRBJ2-1; no reliable D call. Trimming stripped 3 bases from V and 10 bases from J, with 12 bases between. The CDR3 extends over 13 amino acids. Germline assignment: CDR1 KGHDR and CDR2 SFDVKD. CDR3 amino acids: CATSDPLSGEQFF. The CDR3, as DNA: TGTGCCACCAGTGATCCCCTCTCGGGCGAGCAGTTCTTC.

The gene calls are TRBV5-1 and TRBJ1-1; no reliable D call. V was trimmed by 3 bases and J by 3 bases, leaving 12 bases between them. The germline gives CDR1 SGHRS, CDR2 YFSETQ. The CDR3 covers 14 residues. CDR3 residues: CASSYGRPDTEAFF. The CDR3 coding sequence is TGCGCCAGCAGCTATGGCAGGCCAGACACTGAAGCTTTCTTT.

This clonotype was detected a few times. The V gene is TRBV10-3, the J gene TRBJ2-2; the match to TRBD1 covers 7 bases. From germline, CDR1 is ENHRY and CDR2 SYGVKD. The junction had 8 bases not matched to a gene; V was cut back by 6 bases and J by 7 bases. This CDR3 has 14 residues. CDR3 region: CAIRPGQKVGELFF. In nucleotides, the CDR3 is TGTGCCATCAGACCGGGACAGAAGGTCGGGGAGCTGTTTTTT.

A remark on this clonotype: A much larger clone is a single base away; this may be a read error. The rearrangement joins TRBV3-1 to TRBJ2-7; 11 bases line up with TRBD1. CDR1 LGHDT and CDR2 YNNKEL come from the germline V gene (reference sequence). V shed 4 bases and J 2 bases; nucleotides not matched to a gene: 7. This CDR3 has 16 amino acids. CDR3 DNA sequence: TGTGCCAGCAGCCGAGCCGGGACAGGGGGGGCCTACGAGCAGTACTTC. It translates to CASSRAGTGGAYEQYF.

CDR3 amino acids: CSVQHAYNEQFF. The CDR3 nucleotides read TGCAGCGTCCAACACGCGTACAATGAGCAGTTCTTC. The rearrangement links TRBV29-1 to TRBJ2-1; D not certain. The CDR3 consists of 12 residues. The germline V and J ends were trimmed by 6 bases and 4 bases, with 10 bases remaining between them. CDR1 SQVTM and CDR2 ANQGSEA come from the germline V gene.

This clonotype was observed at least ten times. The rearrangement uses TRBV6-5 and TRBJ1-1; 7 bases fit TRBD1. CDR1 and CDR2 (germline): MNHEY, SVGAGI. This CDR3 comprises 15 residues. V lost 1 base to trimming and J lost 7 bases; unmatched junction nucleotides: 9. CDR3 protein: CASSYFESGGSEAFF. CDR3 sequence (DNA): TGTGCCAGCAGTTACTTCGAATCAGGGGGGAGTGAAGCTTTCTTT.

This clonotype was detected a few times. The rearrangement uses TRBV4-1 and TRBJ2-2, with 9 nucleotides matching TRBD1. In germline, CDR1 is MGHRA, CDR2 YSYEKL. The CDR3 is made up of 16 amino acids. Losses at the gene ends were 3 bases for V and 4 bases for J; bases not matched to a gene: 6. In DNA, the CDR3 is TGCGCCAGCAGCCATCCCGGGACAGGGTCCACCGGGGAGCTGTTTTTT. This translates into CASSHPGTGSTGELFF.

This clonotype showed up many times. The chain carries TRBV11-2 and TRBJ2-3; D is uncertain. The CDR3 spans 15 residues. The V end lost 1 base, the J end lost 2 bases, and 10 bases lay between the germline ends. The germline V gene encodes CDR1 SGHAT and CDR2 FQNNGV. This chain's CDR3 is CASSLGLWSTDTQYF. The DNA of the CDR3 is TGTGCCAGCAGCTTAGGTTTATGGTCCACAGATACGCAGTATTTT. Full variable domain (outside the CDR3, taken from reference TRBV11-2 and TRBJ2-3): EAGVAQSPRYKIIEKRQSVAFWCNPISGHATLYWYQQILGQGPKLLIQFQNNGVVDDSQLPKDRFSAERLKGVDSTLKIQPAKLEDSAVYLCASSLGLWSTDTQYFGPGTRLTVL.